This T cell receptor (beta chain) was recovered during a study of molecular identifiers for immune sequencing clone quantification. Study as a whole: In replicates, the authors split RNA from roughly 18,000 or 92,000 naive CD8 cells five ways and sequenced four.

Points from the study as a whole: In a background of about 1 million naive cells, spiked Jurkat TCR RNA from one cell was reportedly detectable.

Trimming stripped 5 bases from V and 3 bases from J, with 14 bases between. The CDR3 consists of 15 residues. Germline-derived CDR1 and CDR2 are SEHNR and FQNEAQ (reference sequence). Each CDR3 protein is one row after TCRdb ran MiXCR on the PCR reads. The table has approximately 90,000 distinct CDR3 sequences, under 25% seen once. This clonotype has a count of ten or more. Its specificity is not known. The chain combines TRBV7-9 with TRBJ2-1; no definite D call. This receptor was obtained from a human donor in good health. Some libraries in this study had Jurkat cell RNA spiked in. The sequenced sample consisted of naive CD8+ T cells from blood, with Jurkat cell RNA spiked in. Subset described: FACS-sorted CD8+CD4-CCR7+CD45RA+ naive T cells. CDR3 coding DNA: TGTGCCAGCAGCCTCACTCTAGGGTACTACAATGAGCAGTTCTTC. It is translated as CASSLTLGYYNEQFF.